The 6 T cell receptor beta chains below all came from one sample that was sequenced in a study of shared clonotypes between healthy human individuals. Sequencing used immunoSEQ multiplex PCR; TCRdb keeps in-frame clones, though not all of them. The repertoire holds 2.5 million or so clones, with about 92% as singletons. Material for sequencing was naive CD4+ T cells sorted from blood. Documented subset: CD45RA+ positively selected. The source of these receptors is a man aged 18 to 30 in good health.

This chain connects TRBV11-1 to TRBJ2-7; 8 bases match TRBD1. The trim removed 5 bases at V and 6 bases at J, leaving 9 bases unmatched. The CDR3 has 14 amino acids. Germline CDR1 SGHAT, CDR2 FQDESV (reference sequence). CDR3 loop: CASSPGGTGAEQYF. The CDR3 DNA follows: TGTGCCAGCAGCCCCGGCGGGACAGGCGCCGAGCAGTACTTC.

The J gene is TRBJ2-7, the V gene TRBV21-1; TRBD1, the D gene given by the table, was not confirmed from the DNA. TRBV21-1 has pseudogene status. This CDR3 region has 14 residues. This CDR3 is CASSVRDRFYEQYF. The CDR3 bases are TGTGCCAGCAGCGTCCGGGACAGGTTCTACGAGCAGTACTTC.

The table lists this clone with a few counts. The chain has TRBV30 and TRBJ1-1, with D maybe TRBD1 (5 bases). Trimming removed 4 bases at V and 4 bases at J, with 13 bases between. Germline CDR1 and CDR2: GTSNPN and SVGIG (reference sequence). This CDR3 spans 13 amino acids. Written as DNA, the CDR3 is TGTGCCTGGACTCGGGGGGGATTCACTGAAGCTTTCTTT. It specifies CAWTRGGFTEAFF.

This clone was observed a single time. V is TRBV7-8 and J is TRBJ2-2; the D gene is possibly TRBD1 (5 bases). Trimming cost V 2 bases and J 4 bases, with 14 bases left between them. CDR3 length: 16 residues. The V gene's germline CDR1 is SGHVS and CDR2 FQNEAQ. DNA of the CDR3: TGTGCCAGCAGCTTATCTCTGACAGTTACCACCGGGGAGCTGTTTTTT. It encodes CASSLSLTVTTGELFF.

J is TRBJ2-2 and V is TRBV9; TRBD1 matches 12 bases. Per the germline V gene, CDR1 is SGDLS and CDR2 is YYNGEE. The junction had 11 bases not matched to a gene; V was cut back by 4 bases and J by 4 bases. The length of the CDR3 is 18 residues. In DNA form, the CDR3 reads TGTGCCAGCAGCTCCGGGACAGGGGGCATAGTGGGCACCGGGGAGCTGTTTTTT. Amino acid sequence: CASSSGTGGIVGTGELFF.

The chain couples TRBV6-6 to TRBJ2-5, with 12 nucleotides matching TRBD2. The CDR3 has 15 amino acids. Germline V gene lookup returns CDR1 MNHNY and CDR2 SVGAGI (reference sequence). The ends lost 5 bases at V and 5 bases at J; junction bases unmatched: 6. The CDR3 spells CASSTASGGVETQYF. CDR3 sequence (DNA): TGTGCCAGCAGTACCGCTAGCGGGGGGGTGGAGACCCAGTACTTC.